This T cell receptor (beta chain) was retrieved from a study of response to subunit inactivated influenza vaccine. General study points: Authors suggested each seasonal flu vaccination may recruit only limited numbers of new T cells.

This clonotype was seen only a few times. Its antigen is unknown. TCRdb redid the calling of the RT-PCR reads with MiXCR, one entry per CDR3 protein. The table lists under 850,000 distinct CDR3 sequences, less than 20% of them singletons. The CDR3 has 15 amino acids. Unmatched junction bases numbered 1, after V lost 2 bases and J lost 0 bases. Germline CDR1 is MNHEY and CDR2 is SVGAGI. The sequencing used PBMCs from blood, collected 5 days after vaccination. The V call is TRBV6-5, the J call TRBJ2-1; TRBD2 matches 7 bases. This receptor was taken from a man in his forties or fifties who received an inactivated influenza vaccine. The CDR3 sequence: CASSYGGGSYNEQFF. The CDR3 DNA sequence: TGTGCCAGCAGTTACGGGGGGGGCTCCTACAATGAGCAGTTCTTC.